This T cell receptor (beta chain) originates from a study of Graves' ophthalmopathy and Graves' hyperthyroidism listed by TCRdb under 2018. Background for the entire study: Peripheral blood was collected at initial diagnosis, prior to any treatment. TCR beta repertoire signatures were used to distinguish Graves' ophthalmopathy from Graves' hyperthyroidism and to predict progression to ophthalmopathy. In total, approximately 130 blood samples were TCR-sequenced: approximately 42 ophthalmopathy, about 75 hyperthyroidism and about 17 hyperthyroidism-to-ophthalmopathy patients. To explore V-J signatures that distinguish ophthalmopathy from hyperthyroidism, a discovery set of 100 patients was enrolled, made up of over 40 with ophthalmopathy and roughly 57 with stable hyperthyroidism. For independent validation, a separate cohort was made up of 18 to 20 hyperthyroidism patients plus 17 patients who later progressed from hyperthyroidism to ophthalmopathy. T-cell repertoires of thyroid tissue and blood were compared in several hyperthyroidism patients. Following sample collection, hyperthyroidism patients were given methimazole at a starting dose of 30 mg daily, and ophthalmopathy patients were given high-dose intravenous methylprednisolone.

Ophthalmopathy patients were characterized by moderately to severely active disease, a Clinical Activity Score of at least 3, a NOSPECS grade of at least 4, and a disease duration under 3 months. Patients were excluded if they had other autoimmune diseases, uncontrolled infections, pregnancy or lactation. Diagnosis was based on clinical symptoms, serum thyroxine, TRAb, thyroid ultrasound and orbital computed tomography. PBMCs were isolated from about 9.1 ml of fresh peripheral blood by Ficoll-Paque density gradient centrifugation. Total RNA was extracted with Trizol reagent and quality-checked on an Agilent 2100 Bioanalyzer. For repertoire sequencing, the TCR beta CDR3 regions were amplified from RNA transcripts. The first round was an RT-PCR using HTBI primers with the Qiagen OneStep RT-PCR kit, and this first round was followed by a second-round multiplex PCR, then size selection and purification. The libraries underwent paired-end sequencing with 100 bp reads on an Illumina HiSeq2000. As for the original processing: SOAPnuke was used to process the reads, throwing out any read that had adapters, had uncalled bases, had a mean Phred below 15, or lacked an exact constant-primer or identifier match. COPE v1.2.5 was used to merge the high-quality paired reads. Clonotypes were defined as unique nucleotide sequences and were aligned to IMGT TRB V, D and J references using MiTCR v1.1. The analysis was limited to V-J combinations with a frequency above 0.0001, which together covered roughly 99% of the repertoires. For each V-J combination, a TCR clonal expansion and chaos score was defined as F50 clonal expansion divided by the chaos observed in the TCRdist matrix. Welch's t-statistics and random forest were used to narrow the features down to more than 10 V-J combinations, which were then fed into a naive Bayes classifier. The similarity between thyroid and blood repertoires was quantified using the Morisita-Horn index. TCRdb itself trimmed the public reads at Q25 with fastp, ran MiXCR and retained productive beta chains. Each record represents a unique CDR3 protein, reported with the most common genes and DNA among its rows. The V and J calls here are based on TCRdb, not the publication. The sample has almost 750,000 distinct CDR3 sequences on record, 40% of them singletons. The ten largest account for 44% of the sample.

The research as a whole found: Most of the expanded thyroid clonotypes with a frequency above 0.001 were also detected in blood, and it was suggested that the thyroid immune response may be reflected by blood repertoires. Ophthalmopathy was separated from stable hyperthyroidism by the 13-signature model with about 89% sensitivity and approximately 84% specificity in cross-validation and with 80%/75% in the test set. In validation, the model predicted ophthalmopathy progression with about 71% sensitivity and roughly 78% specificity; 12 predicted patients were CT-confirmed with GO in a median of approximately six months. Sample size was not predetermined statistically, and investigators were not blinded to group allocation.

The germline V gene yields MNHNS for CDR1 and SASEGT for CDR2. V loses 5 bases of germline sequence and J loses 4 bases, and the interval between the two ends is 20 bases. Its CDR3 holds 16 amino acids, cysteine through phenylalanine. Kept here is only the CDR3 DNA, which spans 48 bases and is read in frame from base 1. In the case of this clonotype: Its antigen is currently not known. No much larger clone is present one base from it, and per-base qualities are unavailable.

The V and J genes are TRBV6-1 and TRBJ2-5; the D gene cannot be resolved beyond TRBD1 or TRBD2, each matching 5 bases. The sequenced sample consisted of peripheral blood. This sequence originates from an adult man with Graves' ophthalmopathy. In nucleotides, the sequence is TGTGCCAGCAGTTTATATTCATCAGGGACGAGAGAGACCCAGTACTTC. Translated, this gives CASSLYSSGTRETQYF.